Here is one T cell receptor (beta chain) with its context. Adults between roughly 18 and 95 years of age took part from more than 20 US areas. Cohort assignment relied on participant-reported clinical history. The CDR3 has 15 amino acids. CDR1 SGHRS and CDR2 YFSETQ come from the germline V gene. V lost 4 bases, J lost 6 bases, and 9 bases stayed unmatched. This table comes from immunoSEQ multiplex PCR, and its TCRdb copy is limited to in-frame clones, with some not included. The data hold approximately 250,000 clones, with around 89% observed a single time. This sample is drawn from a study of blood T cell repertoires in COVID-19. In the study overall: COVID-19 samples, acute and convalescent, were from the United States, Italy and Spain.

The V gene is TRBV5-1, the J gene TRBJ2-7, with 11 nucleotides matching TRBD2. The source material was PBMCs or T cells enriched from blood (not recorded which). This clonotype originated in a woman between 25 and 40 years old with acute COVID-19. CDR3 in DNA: TGCGCCAGCAGCCTAAAACTAGCGGGAGCTGGCGAGCAGTACTTC. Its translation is CASSLKLAGAGEQYF.